A selection of T cell receptor beta chains follows, all from one sample in a study of early stage breast cancer tumors. TCRdb keeps only in-frame clones here, not all; method: immunoSEQ multiplex PCR. The sample lists some 48,000 clones, 65% to 90% occurring once. Sequenced input: blood. The receptors were gathered from a person aged 45-60 years with breast cancer. Both conserved end residues are part of each CDR3. D genes are given only for firm matches. Clone size, where shown, is once, few, many, or a class for clones that have expanded.

j_call clone_size d_call v_call cdr3_aa cdr3_nt
TRBJ1-1 - - TRBV7-2 CASSLRADPEGTEAFF TGTGCCAGCAGCTTAAGGGCAGACCCCGAAGGCACTGAAGCTTTCTTT
TRBJ1-3 - - TRBV10-3 CASKGGSSGNTIYF TGTGCCTCCAAGGGGGGGAGCTCTGGAAACACCATATATTTT
TRBJ1-1 few - TRBV19 CASIGGTLGNTEAFF TGTGCCAGTATCGGAGGGACGCTTGGGAACACTGAAGCTTTCTTT
TRBJ2-3 - - TRBV11-2 CASSLNAGSTDTQYF TGTGCCAGCAGCTTAAATGCCGGCAGCACAGATACGCAGTATTTT
TRBJ2-1 - - TRBV6-6 CASTWGSVNEQFF TGTGCCAGCACGTGGGGGAGCGTCAATGAGCAGTTCTTC
TRBJ2-5 - - TRBV19 CASSILAGVETQYF TGTGCCAGTAGTATTCTGGCAGGGGTAGAGACCCAGTACTTC
TRBJ2-6 - - TRBV7-8 CASSAPGAAGANVLTF TGTGCCAGCAGCGCCCCCGGTGCGGCTGGGGCCAACGTCCTGACTTTC
TRBJ1-3 - - TRBV5-4 CASSSGRDSGNTIYF TGTGCCAGCAGCTCGGGCCGTGATTCTGGAAACACCATATATTTT
TRBJ2-2 - - TRBV21-1 CASGGSENTGELFF TGTGCCAGCGGTGGTTCAGAGAACACCGGGGAGCTGTTTTTT
TRBJ1-2 - - TRBV7-2 CASSPGLLDGYTF TGTGCCAGCAGCCCCGGACTCCTTGATGGCTACACCTTC
TRBJ2-1 - - TRBV11-2 CASSFRDGNEQFF TGTGCCAGCAGCTTCAGGGATGGGAATGAGCAGTTCTTC
TRBJ2-7 - - TRBV5-1 CASSLGDRRIYEQYF TGCGCCAGCAGCTTGGGGGACCGAAGAATCTACGAGCAGTACTTC
TRBJ2-1 - - TRBV5-1 CASSFTVESWNEQFF TGCGCCAGCAGCTTCACAGTAGAGTCGTGGAATGAGCAGTTCTTC
TRBJ2-7 - - TRBV18 CASSPPGAGEQYF TGTGCCAGCTCACCACCGGGGGCAGGGGAGCAGTACTTC
TRBJ2-1 - - TRBV18 CASSPPAKGFNEQFF TGTGCCAGCTCACCACCCGCAAAGGGGTTCAATGAGCAGTTCTTC
TRBJ1-6 - - TRBV9 CASSSRDGSSYNSPLHF TGTGCCAGCAGCAGTAGGGACGGAAGCTCCTATAATTCACCCCTCCACTTT
TRBJ2-3 - - TRBV7-3 CASSFSEADTQYF TGTGCCAGCAGCTTCAGCGAGGCAGATACGCAGTATTTT
TRBJ1-2 - - TRBV5-1 CASSLDNYDYTF TGCGCCAGCAGCTTGGACAACTATGACTACACCTTC
TRBJ2-3 - TRBD2 TRBV5-8 CASSWVAGDSADTQYF TGTGCCAGCAGTTGGGTAGCGGGAGATTCTGCAGATACGCAGTATTTT
TRBJ2-7 - - TRBV7-7 CASSPQGGQLAYEQYF TGTGCTAGCAGCCCTCAGGGGGGCCAACTCGCCTACGAGCAGTACTTC
TRBJ2-7 - - TRBV7-8 CASSLGVQREQYF TGTGCCAGCAGCTTAGGGGTCCAACGCGAGCAGTACTTC
TRBJ2-1 - - TRBV7-5 CVRSLGLGVSSYNEQFF TGTGTCAGAAGCTTAGGCCTGGGGGTAAGCTCTTACAATGAGCAGTTCTTC
TRBJ1-5 - - TRBV18 CASSPPGLGNQPQHF TGTGCCAGCTCACCACCGGGGCTCGGCAATCAGCCCCAGCATTTT
TRBJ2-7 - - TRBV21-1 CASSKGLAGNYEQYF TGTGCCAGCAGCAAAGGACTAGCGGGAAACTACGAGCAGTACTTC
TRBJ1-2 - - TRBV30 CAWSKGSYGYTF TGTGCCTGGAGTAAGGGGAGCTATGGCTACACCTTC
TRBJ2-3 once - TRBV5-1 CASSSGRSTDTQYF TGCGCCAGCAGCTCGGGACGGAGCACAGATACGCAGTATTTT
TRBJ2-1 - - TRBV6-6 CASRPRGGINGNEQFF TGTGCCAGCAGGCCTCGGGGCGGGATCAACGGCAATGAGCAGTTCTTC
TRBJ2-7 - - TRBV5-4 CASSPDRTYEQYF TGTGCCAGCAGCCCGGACCGAACCTACGAGCAGTACTTC
TRBJ1-1 - - TRBV12-5 CASGLGVGTEAFF TGTGCTAGTGGTTTGGGGGTTGGAACTGAAGCTTTCTTT
TRBJ1-5 once - TRBV28 CASAGGGHQPQHF TGTGCCAGCGCAGGCGGTGGGCATCAGCCCCAGCATTTT